The 29 T cell receptor beta chains below all came from one sample that was sequenced in a study of cytomegalovirus exposure and HLA in healthy donors. Use of 60 Vbeta and 13 Jbeta primers characterized the PCR. TCRdb's table, derived via immunoSEQ multiplex PCR, lists solely in-frame clones and lacks some. The sample data list around 100,000 clones. Input material: PBMCs. These receptors came from a man in his forties or fifties in good health and CMV-seropositive.

The CDR3 DNA reads as TGCGCCAGCAGCCTCAGGGGGCGCGATTCACCCCTCCACTTT. It yields the protein CASSLRGRDSPLHF. The chain is built from TRBV5-1 and TRBJ1-6; TRBD1 agrees at 8 bases. After removal of 4 bases from V and 8 bases from J, the junction contained 5 bases not matched to a gene. Looked up from germline, CDR1 is SGHRS and CDR2 is YFSETQ. The CDR3 runs 14 residues.

V gene TRBV5-1 combines with J gene TRBJ1-4; unclear D gene. The V end lost 3 bases, the J end lost 5 bases, and 11 bases lay between the germline ends. Germline V gives CDR1 SGHRS, CDR2 YFSETQ. The CDR3 consists of 14 residues. CDR3 in amino acids: CASSSNAGNEKLFF. CDR3 nucleotide sequence: TGCGCCAGCAGCTCAAACGCGGGCAATGAAAAACTGTTTTTT.

The rearrangement links TRBV11-2 to TRBJ2-1, with 7 bases aligning to TRBD1. This CDR3 region has 14 residues. CDR1 is SGHAT and CDR2 is FQNNGV in the germline V gene. Trimming at V came to 3 bases and at J to 3 bases, leaving 2 bases not matched to a gene. Here the CDR3 DNA reads TGTGCCAGCAGCTTGGGACAGTTCTACAATGAGCAGTTCTTC. Translation gives CASSLGQFYNEQFF.

This rearrangement joins TRBV18 to TRBJ2-1; possibly TRBD2 for D (6 bases). The V end lost 1 base, the J end lost 9 bases, and 10 bases lay between the germline ends. CDR1 and CDR2 (germline): KGHSH, LQKENI. The length of the CDR3 is 13 residues. CDR3 residues: CASSPLGGGEQFF. The CDR3 DNA follows: TGTGCCAGCTCACCACTGGGGGGAGGTGAGCAGTTCTTC.

The CDR3 sequence: CASSLLAGVADTQYF. The DNA of the CDR3 is TGTGCCAGCAGCCTACTAGCGGGAGTTGCAGATACGCAGTATTTT. V and J are TRBV7-6 and TRBJ2-3, with 11 bases identical to TRBD2. The V gene end was trimmed by 5 bases and the J gene end by 4 bases; junction bases not matched to a gene: 5. This CDR3 contains 15 residues. Looked up from germline, CDR1 is SGHVS and CDR2 is FNYEAQ.

The chain employs TRBV27 and TRBJ1-4; weak D call: TRBD1 (5 bases). From germline, CDR1 is MNHEY and CDR2 SMNVEV (reference sequence). The CDR3 runs to 17 residues. The V end was cut by 2 bases, the J end by 8 bases, with 21 bases between. CDR3 in DNA: TGTGCCAGCAGTTTAAAGCCCCAGGGAGGGTTTTACGAAAAACTGTTTTTT. Its translation is CASSLKPQGGFYEKLFF. The full variable domain, its missing parts supplied by reference TRBV27 and TRBJ1-4, is EAQVTQNPRYLITVTGKKLTVTCSQNMNHEYMSWYRQDPGLGLRQIYYSMNVEVTDKGDVPEGYKVSRKEKRNFPLILESPSPNQTSLYFCASSLKPQGGFYEKLFFGSGTQLSVL.

The rearrangement uses TRBV14 and TRBJ2-2, with a tentative D call TRBD1 (6 bases). The CDR3 covers 16 residues. Germline CDR1 SGHDN, CDR2 FVKESK. V was pared by 4 bases and J by 5 bases, with 17 bases between. The CDR3 DNA reads TGTGCCAGCAGCCGTTCCGTTACAGGGTTGACCGGGGAGCTGTTTTTT. Its translation is CASSRSVTGLTGELFF.

V and J are TRBV14 and TRBJ2-1; the D gene is possibly TRBD2 (6 bases). Germline V gives CDR1 SGHDN, CDR2 FVKESK. V shed 4 bases and J shed 5 bases, with 21 bases lying between them. This CDR3 region has 17 residues. The CDR3, as DNA: TGTGCCAGCAGCCCACGACTAGGTCGACATCCGAACAATGAGCAGTTCTTC. It codes for CASSPRLGRHPNNEQFF.

The chain carries TRBV18 and TRBJ1-5; TRBD1 might be the D (6 bases). Germline V gene data show CDR1 as KGHSH and CDR2 as LQKENI. The CDR3 has 17 residues. The V gene lost 1 base and the J gene lost 4 bases, with 17 bases spanning the gap. CDR3 sequence (DNA): TGTGCCAGCTCACCACAAACAGGGTCTATGGTTAATCAGCCCCAGCATTTT. Translation gives CASSPQTGSMVNQPQHF.

The V gene is TRBV7-9, the J gene TRBJ1-3, with 7 bases fitting TRBD1. Trimming cost V 5 bases and J 0 bases; bases outside gene matches: 7. This CDR3 is built from 16 residues. Germline V gene lookup returns CDR1 SEHNR and CDR2 FQNEAQ (reference sequence). The chain's CDR3 is CASSTGQAPSGNTIYF. CDR3 coding DNA: TGTGCCAGCAGCACCGGACAGGCTCCCTCTGGAAACACCATATATTTT.

The genes are TRBV7-6 and TRBJ2-7; perhaps TRBD1 as D (6 bases). In germline, CDR1 is SGHVS, CDR2 FNYEAQ. The CDR3 is 14 amino acids. With 5 bases removed from V and 0 bases from J, the gap between germline ends came to 11 bases. CDR3 loop: CASSPGTISYEQYF. The CDR3 DNA sequence: TGTGCCAGCAGCCCCGGGACAATCTCCTACGAGCAGTACTTC.

The chain combines TRBV5-6 with TRBJ2-3; D possibly corresponds to TRBD2 (6 bases). V lost 3 bases to trimming and J lost 0 bases, with 17 bases between them. The length of the CDR3 is 17 residues. Germline-derived CDR1 and CDR2 are SGHDT and YYEEEE. The CDR3 region is CASSWKLAATSTDTQYF. CDR3 DNA: TGTGCCAGCAGCTGGAAACTAGCAGCTACTAGCACAGATACGCAGTATTTT. The variable domain in full, completed from reference TRBV5-6 and TRBJ2-3, reads DAGVTQSPTHLIKTRGQQVTLRCSPKSGHDTVSWYQQALGQGPQFIFQYYEEEERQRGNFPDRFSGHQFPNYSSELNVNALLLGDSALYLCASSWKLAATSTDTQYFGPGTRLTVL.

V usage is TRBV10-1 and J usage is TRBJ2-1; 7 positions agree with TRBD1. CDR1 is WNHNN, CDR2 SYGVQD, per germline (reference sequence). J lost 9 bases, V lost 6 bases, and 17 bases had no gene match. The CDR3 has 16 amino acids. CDR3 loop: CASSPFRQGIRSEQFF. The DNA of the CDR3 is TGCGCCAGCAGCCCTTTCCGACAGGGAATTAGGAGTGAGCAGTTCTTC.

V is TRBV30 and J is TRBJ2-7, with 8 nucleotides matching TRBD1. This CDR3 comprises 15 residues. In germline, CDR1 is GTSNPN, CDR2 SVGIG (reference sequence). J lost 2 bases, V lost 3 bases, and 9 bases had no gene match. CDR3 sequence (DNA): TGTGCCTGGAGCAACACAGGGGGGACGACCTACGAGCAGTACTTC. Protein sequence: CAWSNTGGTTYEQYF.

The chain employs TRBV28 and TRBJ1-4; the D gene is possibly TRBD1 (5 bases). Germline CDR1 and CDR2: MDHEN and SYDVKM. With 3 bases removed from V and 0 bases from J, the gap between germline ends came to 14 bases. This CDR3 region has 17 residues. The CDR3 nucleotides read TGTGCCAGCAGTTTGGACATTATGGGGTCAACTAATGAAAAACTGTTTTTT. It codes for CASSLDIMGSTNEKLFF.

V gene TRBV2 combines with J gene TRBJ2-2; TRBD2 matches 14 bases. CDR1 is SNHLY and CDR2 is FYNNEI in the germline V gene. The V segment lost 4 bases and the J segment 4 bases; nucleotides outside the gene matches: 11. The CDR3 runs to 19 residues. Written as DNA, the CDR3 is TGTGCCAGCAGTGGGCTCGGGACTAGCGGGAGAACAGCCACCGGGGAGCTGTTTTTT. Translating it yields CASSGLGTSGRTATGELFF.

This sequence joins TRBV4-1 and TRBJ2-5, with TRBD1 matching 9 bases. V was pared by 3 bases and J by 5 bases, with 4 bases of the junction left unmatched. The CDR3 totals 14 residues. Germline V CDR1 and CDR2: MGHRA, YSYEKL. The CDR3 loop is CASSQGQGVETQYF. For the CDR3, the DNA is TGCGCCAGCAGCCAGGGACAGGGAGTGGAGACCCAGTACTTC.

According to its frequency, this clone is medium-sized (0.01 to 0.1%). The V call is TRBV2, the J call TRBJ1-1, with 8 bases that match TRBD1. The germline V gene has CDR1 SNHLY and CDR2 FYNNEI. There are 14 residues in the CDR3. The V gene end was trimmed by 5 bases and the J gene end by 5 bases; junction bases not matched to a gene: 7. The CDR3 DNA reads as TGTGCCAGCAGTAGGTTCACAGGGGGGACTGAAGCTTTCTTT. It translates to CASSRFTGGTEAFF.

The CDR3 here is CASSLGQANYGYTF. The CDR3 DNA reads as TGTGCCAGCAGCTTAGGACAGGCGAACTATGGCTACACCTTC. The V gene is TRBV5-4, the J gene TRBJ1-2; TRBD1 matches 7 bases. The CDR3 sequence is 14 residues long. Looked up from germline, CDR1 is SGHNT and CDR2 is YYREEE (reference sequence). V was pared by 2 bases and J by 2 bases, with 3 bases of the junction left unmatched.

This chain uses TRBV28 with TRBJ2-7; 7 bases line up with TRBD1. In germline, CDR1 is MDHEN, CDR2 SYDVKM. Trimming at V came to 8 bases and at J to 6 bases, leaving 4 bases not matched to a gene. The CDR3 totals 11 residues. The CDR3 loop reads CASVQGFEQYF. The DNA of the CDR3 is TGTGCCAGCGTACAGGGGTTCGAGCAGTACTTC.

The CDR3 region is CASSPTIQGWNTEAFF. The DNA of the CDR3 is TGTGCCAGCAGCCCCACGATACAGGGATGGAACACTGAAGCTTTCTTT. V usage is TRBV5-6 and J usage is TRBJ1-1, with D perhaps matching TRBD1 (6 bases). In germline, CDR1 is SGHDT, CDR2 YYEEEE. Between the trimmed V and J ends, which lost 4 bases and 1 base, there was a span of 17 bases. The CDR3 contains 16 residues.

J is TRBJ2-2 and V is TRBV6-1, with 10 bases fitting TRBD1. The V gene end was trimmed by 6 bases and the J gene end by 5 bases; junction bases not matched to a gene: 6. The CDR3 runs 15 residues. Per the germline V gene, CDR1 is MNHNS and CDR2 is SASEGT. The CDR3 loop is CASSGQGGSTGELFF. CDR3 nucleotides: TGTGCCAGCAGCGGACAGGGGGGAAGTACCGGGGAGCTGTTTTTT.

This chain links TRBV15 with TRBJ1-5, with unresolved D. There are 16 residues in the CDR3. CDR1 is LNHNV, CDR2 YYDKDF, per germline (reference sequence). Trimming took 0 bases from V and 3 from J, leaving 12 bases between them. CDR3 DNA sequence: TGTGCCACCAGCAGAGATAAAGGTCGGGACAATCAGCCCCAGCATTTT. Translation gives CATSRDKGRDNQPQHF.

The V call is TRBV4-2, the J call TRBJ2-3; D is perhaps TRBD2 (6 bases). The CDR3 covers 15 residues. Trimming removed 1 base at V and 1 base at J, with 9 bases between. The germline V gene encodes CDR1 LGHNA and CDR2 YNFKEQ. The CDR3 coding sequence is TGTGCCAGCAGCCAAGTGGGGGGTCGCACAGATACGCAGTATTTT. Its translation is CASSQVGGRTDTQYF.

V gene TRBV18 combines with J gene TRBJ2-1, with 11 bases matching TRBD1. This CDR3 is 15 amino acids long. The germline V gene encodes CDR1 KGHSH and CDR2 LQKENI. The V and J ends lost 3 bases and 3 bases, in that order; junction bases with no gene match: 1. The CDR3 DNA follows: TGTGCCAGCTCACCCGGGACAGGGGGCTACAATGAGCAGTTCTTC. Translation gives CASSPGTGGYNEQFF.

The chain recombines TRBV10-3 with TRBJ2-2; 13 bases agree with TRBD2. The germline CDR1 and CDR2 sequences are ENHRY and SYGVKD. J gave up 5 bases and V 8 bases, and 20 bases lay outside the gene matches. The CDR3 loop spans 20 amino acids. The CDR3 nucleotides are TGTGCCATCTCCGCGCCCGCGACTAGCGGGAGGTCGGGGACAACCGGGGAGCTGTTTTTT. It encodes CAISAPATSGRSGTTGELFF.

To note about this clone: Other DNA sequences in this sample translate to the same CDR3. The rearrangement joins TRBV6-5 to TRBJ1-2; 7 nucleotides match TRBD1. This CDR3 has 12 amino acids. CDR1 MNHEY and CDR2 SVGAGI come from the germline V gene. V lost 6 bases, J lost 8 bases, and 6 bases stayed unmatched. The CDR3 DNA reads TGTGCCAGCAGATTACAGGGGTTCGGCTACACCTTC. It codes for CASRLQGFGYTF.

The chain employs TRBV5-1 and TRBJ1-1; D may be TRBD1 (6 bases). Germline V gene data show CDR1 as SGHRS and CDR2 as YFSETQ. Trimming removed 0 bases from V and 5 bases from J, with 14 bases in between. The CDR3 contains 15 residues. The CDR3 DNA is TGCGCCAGCAGCTTGGCCGGGGCAGGGGTTACTGAAGCTTTCTTT. Amino acids: CASSLAGAGVTEAFF.

The chain is built from TRBV10-2 and TRBJ2-1; D not certain. CDR1 and CDR2 (germline): WSHSY, SAAADI. The CDR3 covers 12 residues. The germline V and J ends were trimmed by 8 bases and 8 bases, with 13 bases remaining between them. CDR3 protein: CASSDSLDEQFF. The CDR3 region has the DNA TGCGCCAGCTCCGATAGCTTGGATGAGCAGTTCTTC.